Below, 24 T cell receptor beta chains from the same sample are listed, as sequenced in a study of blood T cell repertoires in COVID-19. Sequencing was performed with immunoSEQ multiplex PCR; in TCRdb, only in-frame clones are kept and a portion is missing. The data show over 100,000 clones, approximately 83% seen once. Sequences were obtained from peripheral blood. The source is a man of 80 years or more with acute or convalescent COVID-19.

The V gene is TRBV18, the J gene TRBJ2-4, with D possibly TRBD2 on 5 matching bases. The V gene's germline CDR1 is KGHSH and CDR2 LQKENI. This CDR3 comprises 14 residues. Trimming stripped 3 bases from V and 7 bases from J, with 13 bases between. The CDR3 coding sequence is TGTGCCAGCTCACCTCCCCGGGATAGGAACATTCAGTACTTC. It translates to CASSPPRDRNIQYF.

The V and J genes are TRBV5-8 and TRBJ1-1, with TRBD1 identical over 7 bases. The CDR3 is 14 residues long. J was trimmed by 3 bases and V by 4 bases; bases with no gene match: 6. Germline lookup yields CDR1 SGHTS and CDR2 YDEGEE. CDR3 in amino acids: CASSRGQIYTEAFF. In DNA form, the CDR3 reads TGTGCCAGCAGCCGGGGACAGATTTACACTGAAGCTTTCTTT.

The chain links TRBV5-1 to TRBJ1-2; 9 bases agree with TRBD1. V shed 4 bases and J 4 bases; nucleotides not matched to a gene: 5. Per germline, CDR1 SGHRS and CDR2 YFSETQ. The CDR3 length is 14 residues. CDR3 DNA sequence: TGCGCCAGCAGCCCGGGACAGGGCGGCTATGGCTACACCTTC. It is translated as CASSPGQGGYGYTF. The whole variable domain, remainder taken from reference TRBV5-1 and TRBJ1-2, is KAGVTQTPRYLIKTRGQQVTLSCSPISGHRSVSWYQQTPGQGLQFLFEYFSETQRNKGNFPGRFSGRQFSNSRSEMNVSTLELGDSALYLCASSPGQGGYGYTFGSGTRLTVV.

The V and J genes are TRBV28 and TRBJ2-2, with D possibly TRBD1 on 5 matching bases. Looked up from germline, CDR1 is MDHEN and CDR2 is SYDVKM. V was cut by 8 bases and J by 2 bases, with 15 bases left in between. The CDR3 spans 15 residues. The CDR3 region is CASLRRTGNTGELFF. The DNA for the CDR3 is TGTGCCAGCTTAAGGAGAACAGGCAACACCGGGGAGCTGTTTTTT.

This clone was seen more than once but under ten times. The CDR3 DNA follows: TGTGCCAGCAGCGTCAGGGGAAGCTCCTATAATTCACCCCTCCACTTT. Residues: CASSVRGSSYNSPLHF. The rearrangement uses TRBV13 and TRBJ1-6, with D maybe TRBD1 (6 bases). V lost 5 bases to trimming and J lost 0 bases, with 11 bases between them. This CDR3 spans 16 amino acids. The germline gives CDR1 PRHDT, CDR2 FYEKMQ (reference sequence). Looking up the rest from reference TRBV13 and TRBJ1-6 gives the full variable domain: AAGVIQSPRHLIKEKRETATLKCYPIPRHDTVYWYQQGPGQDPQFLISFYEKMQSDKGSIPDRFSAQQFSDYHSELNMSSLELGDSALYFCASSVRGSSYNSPLHFGNGTRLTVT.

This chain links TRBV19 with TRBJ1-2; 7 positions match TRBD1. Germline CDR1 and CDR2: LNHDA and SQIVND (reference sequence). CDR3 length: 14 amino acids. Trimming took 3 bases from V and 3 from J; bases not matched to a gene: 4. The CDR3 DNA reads TGTGCCAGTAGTATTAACAGGGGAGACTATGGCTACACCTTC. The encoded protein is CASSINRGDYGYTF.

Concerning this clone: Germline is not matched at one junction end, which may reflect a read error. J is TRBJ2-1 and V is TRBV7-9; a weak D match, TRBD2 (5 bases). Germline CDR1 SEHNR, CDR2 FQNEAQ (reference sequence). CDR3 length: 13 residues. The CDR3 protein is CASSFLSGNGQFF. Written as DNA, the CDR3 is TGTGCCAGCAGCTTCCTGAGCGGCAATGGGCAGTTCTTC.

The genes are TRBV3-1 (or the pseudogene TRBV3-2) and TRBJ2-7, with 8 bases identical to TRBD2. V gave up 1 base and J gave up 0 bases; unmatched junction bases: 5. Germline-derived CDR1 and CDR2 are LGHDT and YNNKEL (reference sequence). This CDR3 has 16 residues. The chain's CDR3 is CASSQGFSGISYEQYF. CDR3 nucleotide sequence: TGTGCCAGCAGCCAAGGGTTTAGCGGGATCTCCTACGAGCAGTACTTC.

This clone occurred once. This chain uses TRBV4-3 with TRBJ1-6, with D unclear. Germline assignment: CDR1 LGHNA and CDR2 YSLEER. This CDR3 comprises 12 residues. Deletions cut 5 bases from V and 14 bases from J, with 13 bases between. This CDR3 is CASSADRRTLHF. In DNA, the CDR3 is TGCGCCAGCAGCGCAGATAGGAGGACCCTCCACTTT.

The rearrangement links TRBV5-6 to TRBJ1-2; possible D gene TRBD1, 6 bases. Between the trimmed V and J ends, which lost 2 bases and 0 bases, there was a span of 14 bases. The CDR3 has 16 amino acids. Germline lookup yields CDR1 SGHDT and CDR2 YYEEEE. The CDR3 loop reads CASSFPGHQSNYGYTF. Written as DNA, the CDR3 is TGTGCCAGCAGCTTCCCGGGACATCAGTCTAACTATGGCTACACCTTC.

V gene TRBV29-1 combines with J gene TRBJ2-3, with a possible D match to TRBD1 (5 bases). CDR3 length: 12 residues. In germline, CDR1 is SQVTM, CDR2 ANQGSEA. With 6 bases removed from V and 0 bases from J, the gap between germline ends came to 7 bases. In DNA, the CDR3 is TGCAGCGTCCGACAGAGCACAGATACGCAGTATTTT. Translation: CSVRQSTDTQYF.

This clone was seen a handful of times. CDR3 residues: CASSPGATEQEQYF. The DNA for the CDR3 is TGTGCCAGCTCACCAGGCGCGACAGAACAAGAGCAGTACTTC. The rearrangement links TRBV18 to TRBJ2-7, with D perhaps matching TRBD1 (5 bases). CDR1 is KGHSH and CDR2 is LQKENI in the germline V gene. This CDR3 contains 14 residues. The V end was cut by 2 bases, the J end by 7 bases, with 15 bases between.

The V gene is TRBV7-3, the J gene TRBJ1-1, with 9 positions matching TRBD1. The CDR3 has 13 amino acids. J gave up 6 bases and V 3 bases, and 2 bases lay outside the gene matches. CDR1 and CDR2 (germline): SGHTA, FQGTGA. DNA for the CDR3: TGTGCCAGCAGCTTGAGACAGGGGGCTGAAGCTTTCTTT. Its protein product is CASSLRQGAEAFF.

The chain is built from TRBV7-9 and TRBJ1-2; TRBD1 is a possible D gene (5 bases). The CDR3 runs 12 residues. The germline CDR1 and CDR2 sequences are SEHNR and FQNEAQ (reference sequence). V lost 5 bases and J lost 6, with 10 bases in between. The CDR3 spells CASSLRGDGYTF. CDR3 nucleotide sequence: TGTGCCAGCAGCCTGCGGGGGGATGGCTACACCTTC.

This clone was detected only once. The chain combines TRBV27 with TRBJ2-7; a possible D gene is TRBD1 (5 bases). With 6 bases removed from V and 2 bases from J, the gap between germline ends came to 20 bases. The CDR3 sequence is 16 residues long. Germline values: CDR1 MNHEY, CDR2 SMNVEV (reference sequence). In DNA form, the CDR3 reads TGTGCCAGCAGCCAAGGGGTCCGAGCCTATACCTACGAGCAGTACTTC. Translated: CASSQGVRAYTYEQYF.

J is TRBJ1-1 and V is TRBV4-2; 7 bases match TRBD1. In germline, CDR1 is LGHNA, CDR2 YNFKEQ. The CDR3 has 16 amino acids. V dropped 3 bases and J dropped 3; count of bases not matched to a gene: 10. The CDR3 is CASSHPRGGRDTEAFF. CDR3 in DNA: TGTGCCAGCAGCCATCCTCGAGGGGGCCGGGACACTGAAGCTTTCTTT.

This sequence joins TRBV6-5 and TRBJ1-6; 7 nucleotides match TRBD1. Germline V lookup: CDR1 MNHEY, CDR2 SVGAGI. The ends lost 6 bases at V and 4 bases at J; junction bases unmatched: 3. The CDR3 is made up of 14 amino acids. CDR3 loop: CASRPQGYNSPLHF. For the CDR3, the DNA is TGTGCCAGCAGGCCACAGGGGTATAATTCACCCCTCCACTTT.

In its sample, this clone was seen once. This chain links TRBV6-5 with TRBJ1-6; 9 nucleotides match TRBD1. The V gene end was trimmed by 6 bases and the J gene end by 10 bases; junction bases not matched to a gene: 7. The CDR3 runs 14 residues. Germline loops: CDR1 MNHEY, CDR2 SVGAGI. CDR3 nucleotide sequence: TGTGCCAGCAGCGCGGGACAGGGTCGCTCACCCCTCCACTTT. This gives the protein CASSAGQGRSPLHF.

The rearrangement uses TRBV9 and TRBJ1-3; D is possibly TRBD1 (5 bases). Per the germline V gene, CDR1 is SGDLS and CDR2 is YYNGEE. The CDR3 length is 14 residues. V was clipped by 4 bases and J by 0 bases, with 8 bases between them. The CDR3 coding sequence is TGTGCCAGCAGCCCCCAGGGCTCTGGAAACACCATATATTTT. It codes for CASSPQGSGNTIYF. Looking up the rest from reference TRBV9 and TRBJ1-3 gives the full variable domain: DSGVTQTPKHLITATGQRVTLRCSPRSGDLSVYWYQQSLDQGLQFLIQYYNGEERAKGNILERFSAQQFPDLHSELNLSSLELGDSALYFCASSPQGSGNTIYFGEGSWLTVV.

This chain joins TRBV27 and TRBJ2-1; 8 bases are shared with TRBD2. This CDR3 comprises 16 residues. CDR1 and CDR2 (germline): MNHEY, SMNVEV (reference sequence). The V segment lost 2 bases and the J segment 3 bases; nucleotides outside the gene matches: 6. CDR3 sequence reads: CASSLPGGGRYNEQFF. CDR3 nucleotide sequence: TGTGCCAGCAGTTTACCGGGGGGGGGCCGCTACAATGAGCAGTTCTTC.

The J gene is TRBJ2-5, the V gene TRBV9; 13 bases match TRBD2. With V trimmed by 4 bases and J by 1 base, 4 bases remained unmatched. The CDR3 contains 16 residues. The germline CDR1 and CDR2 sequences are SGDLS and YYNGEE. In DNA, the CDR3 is TGTGCCAGCAGCATTGGACTAGCGGGGGCCCAAGAGACCCAGTACTTC. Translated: CASSIGLAGAQETQYF.

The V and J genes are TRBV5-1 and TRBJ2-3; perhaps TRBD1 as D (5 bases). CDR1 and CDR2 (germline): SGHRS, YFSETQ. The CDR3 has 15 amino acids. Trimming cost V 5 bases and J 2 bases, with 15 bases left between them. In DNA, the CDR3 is TGCGCCAGCAGTTTCCAACCGACAGTCACAGATACGCAGTATTTT. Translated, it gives CASSFQPTVTDTQYF.

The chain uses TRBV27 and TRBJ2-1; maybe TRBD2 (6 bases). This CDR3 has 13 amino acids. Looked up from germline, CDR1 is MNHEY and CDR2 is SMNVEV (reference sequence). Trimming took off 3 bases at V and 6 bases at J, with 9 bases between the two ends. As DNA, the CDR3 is TGTGCCAGCAGTTTGCCTAGCGCCAATGAGCAGTTCTTC. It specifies CASSLPSANEQFF.

This CDR3 reads CASSLQTGSGTEAFF. The CDR3 nucleotides are TGTGCCAGCAGTTTACAGACAGGGTCGGGCACTGAAGCTTTCTTT. The chain employs TRBV28 and TRBJ1-1; 7 positions match TRBD1. The CDR3 is 15 amino acids. The germline gives CDR1 MDHEN, CDR2 SYDVKM. Trimming removed 2 bases from V and 4 bases from J; junction bases left unmatched: 7.